One and the same sample provided the 24 T cell receptor beta chains below, sequenced in a study of beta chain features in type 1 diabetes. TCRB transcripts that were expressed got sequenced, as all of the isolated RNA had been reverse transcribed. Sequencing used immunoSEQ multiplex PCR; TCRdb keeps in-frame clones, though not all of them. Altogether 200,000 to 300,000 clones are present, about 70% being singletons, with the ten largest covering 0.053%. Sequencing input: naive CD4+ T cells from blood. These receptors all stem from a man between 25 and 39 years old in good health.

This clone has a handful of counts. V gene TRBV2 combines with J gene TRBJ2-3; no clear D gene. CDR3 length equals 12 residues. V dropped 1 base and J dropped 5 bases, with 4 bases sitting between them. Looked up from germline, CDR1 is SNHLY and CDR2 is FYNNEI. CDR3 sequence reads: CASSEEGDTQYF. The CDR3 nucleotides are TGTGCCAGCAGTGAAGAAGGAGATACGCAGTATTTT. Looking up the rest from reference TRBV2 and TRBJ2-3 gives the full variable domain: EPEVTQTPSHQVTQMGQEVILRCVPISNHLYFYWYRQILGQKVEFLVSFYNNEISEKSEIFDDQFSVERPDGSNFTLKIRSTKLEDSAMYFCASSEEGDTQYFGPGTRLTVL.

The sample holds a few counts of this clone. This sequence joins TRBV5-1 and TRBJ2-1; TRBD1 aligns across 7 bases. The V gene's germline CDR1 is SGHRS and CDR2 YFSETQ. CDR3 length: 12 amino acids. The V and J ends lost 0 bases and 14 bases, in that order; junction bases with no gene match: 5. The CDR3 bases are TGCGCCAGCAGCTTGGAGACAGGGATCAAGTTCTTC. Its protein product is CASSLETGIKFF.

As concerns this clone: The sample carries other DNA sequences with the same CDR3. Written as DNA, the CDR3 is TGTGCCAGCAGCTCGGGAGGGCAAGAGACCCAGTACTTC. It is translated as CASSSGGQETQYF. The chain is built from TRBV28 and TRBJ2-5; 8 bases are a match to TRBD2. V lost 6 bases to trimming and J lost 2 bases; unmatched junction nucleotides: 2. CDR1 is MDHEN, CDR2 SYDVKM, per germline. The CDR3 extends over 13 amino acids.

This clone occurred once. One end of the junction varies from germline; a read error may be responsible. This rearrangement joins TRBV18 to TRBJ2-7, with TRBD2 as a possible D gene (5 bases). The germline gives CDR1 KGHSH, CDR2 LQKENI. The CDR3 runs to 12 residues. DNA for the CDR3: TGTGCCAGCTCTCCACGTCGGGAAGAGCAGTACTTC. This sequence encodes CASSPRREEQYF.

This clone was observed a few times. The rearrangement uses TRBV4-1 and TRBJ2-1; 14 positions agree with TRBD2. CDR1 is MGHRA, CDR2 YSYEKL, per germline. The CDR3 covers 18 residues. V trimming: 4 bases; J trimming: 0 bases; junction bases outside the gene matches: 5. CDR3 coding DNA: TGCGCCAGCAGCCGCGGACTAGCGGGGGGTATCTCCTACAATGAGCAGTTCTTC. Translated, it gives CASSRGLAGGISYNEQFF.

The CDR3 loop is CASSSLTGSDRNEQYF. The DNA for the CDR3 is TGCGCCAGCAGCTCATTGACAGGCTCAGATCGGAACGAGCAGTACTTC. The chain combines TRBV4-1 with TRBJ2-7, with D perhaps matching TRBD1 (6 bases). Trimming stripped 5 bases from V and 5 bases from J, with 22 bases between. Germline V gene lookup returns CDR1 MGHRA and CDR2 YSYEKL. The CDR3 extends over 16 amino acids.

The chain uses TRBV27 and TRBJ2-1; no clear D. The germline V gene encodes CDR1 MNHEY and CDR2 SMNVEV (reference sequence). The CDR3 runs to 13 residues. V was cut by 5 bases and J by 8 bases, with 13 bases left in between. The CDR3 region has the DNA TGTGCCAGCAGTGGTCAAGGTCGCGATGAGCAGTTCTTC. It encodes CASSGQGRDEQFF.

This clone appeared a few times. The V and J genes are TRBV9 and TRBJ2-3; the D call may be TRBD1 or TRBD2 (6 bases each). CDR1 and CDR2 (germline): SGDLS, YYNGEE. The length of the CDR3 is 15 residues. Trimming cost V 4 bases and J 2 bases, with 14 bases left between them. The CDR3 here is CASSPRGTHTDTQYF. CDR3 DNA: TGTGCCAGCAGCCCCCGGGGGACACACACAGATACGCAGTATTTT.

The CDR3 protein is CASSAVVGGVNIQYF. CDR3 DNA: TGTGCCAGCAGCGCCGTTGTGGGGGGAGTCAACATTCAGTACTTC. The chain combines TRBV7-2 with TRBJ2-4; perhaps TRBD2 as D (6 bases). Germline values: CDR1 SGHTA, CDR2 FQGNSA. The CDR3 consists of 15 residues. Trimming cost V 5 bases and J 7 bases, with 18 bases left between them.

This rearrangement joins TRBV19 to TRBJ2-2; 8 nucleotides line up with TRBD1. V trimming: 3 bases; J trimming: 1 base; junction bases outside the gene matches: 4. The CDR3 length is 16 residues. Germline CDR1 LNHDA, CDR2 SQIVND (reference sequence). As DNA, the CDR3 is TGTGCCAGTAGTATCCCGGGACAGGTGAACACCGGGGAGCTGTTTTTT. Protein product: CASSIPGQVNTGELFF.

The chain couples TRBV28 to TRBJ2-3; D is possibly TRBD1 (5 bases). Per the germline V gene, CDR1 is MDHEN and CDR2 is SYDVKM. Trimming stripped 6 bases from V and 0 bases from J, with 13 bases between. The CDR3 has 15 amino acids. The CDR3 DNA reads as TGTGCCAGCAGCCTCCAGGACACTAGCACAGATACGCAGTATTTT. It translates to CASSLQDTSTDTQYF.

This clone is a singleton in its sample. The V and J genes are TRBV30 and TRBJ2-3, with 15 bases identical to TRBD2. The CDR3 has 16 amino acids. Germline V gene data show CDR1 as GTSNPN and CDR2 as SVGIG (reference sequence). V was pared by 3 bases and J by 3 bases, with 4 bases of the junction left unmatched. In DNA form, the CDR3 reads TGTGCCTGGAGCCCGGGACTAGCGGGAGGAACAGATACGCAGTATTTT. It encodes CAWSPGLAGGTDTQYF.

This chain joins TRBV30 and TRBJ1-1; D is unresolved. V was pared by 8 bases and J by 4 bases, with 17 bases between. Looked up from germline, CDR1 is GTSNPN and CDR2 is SVGIG (reference sequence). The CDR3 runs to 13 residues. This chain's CDR3 is CADTLGVTTEAFF. The CDR3 DNA reads TGTGCCGATACCCTCGGGGTTACCACTGAAGCTTTCTTT.

The chain carries TRBV25-1 and TRBJ1-1; D unclear. V lost 4 bases and J 11 bases, leaving 17 bases between the germline ends. The CDR3 loop spans 13 amino acids. Germline V gene sequence: CDR1 MGHDK, CDR2 SYGVNS. The CDR3 is CASSVNTPNVAFF. CDR3 in DNA: TGTGCCAGCAGTGTCAATACCCCGAACGTGGCTTTCTTT.

J is TRBJ2-1 and V is TRBV28; possible D gene TRBD2, 5 bases. This CDR3 contains 15 residues. Germline V gene data show CDR1 as MDHEN and CDR2 as SYDVKM. With 6 bases removed from V and 4 bases from J, the gap between germline ends came to 16 bases. CDR3 amino acids: CASSTGSTAYNEQFF. The CDR3 DNA sequence: TGTGCCAGCAGCACGGGGTCGACGGCTTACAATGAGCAGTTCTTC.

The chain carries TRBV30 and TRBJ2-1; 9 nucleotides agree with TRBD2. The CDR3 runs to 13 residues. Germline trimming cut 4 bases from V and 5 bases from J; bases unmatched to any gene: 3. Germline V gives CDR1 GTSNPN, CDR2 SVGIG (reference sequence). CDR3 nucleotides: TGTGCCTGGACCGGGACTAGCAACAATGAGCAGTTCTTC. Its translation: CAWTGTSNNEQFF.

The chain joins TRBV4-1 to TRBJ2-7; D is possibly TRBD1 (6 bases). This CDR3 contains 12 residues. Germline loops: CDR1 MGHRA, CDR2 YSYEKL. V shed 3 bases and J shed 6 bases, with 9 bases lying between them. CDR3 amino acids: CASSHVGGEQYF. As DNA, the CDR3 is TGCGCCAGCAGCCACGTAGGGGGCGAGCAGTACTTC.

This clone occurred once. The same CDR3 arises from other DNA sequences in this sample as well. The chain couples TRBV7-2 to TRBJ2-2, with D maybe TRBD2 (6 bases). This CDR3 comprises 14 residues. V dropped 1 base and J dropped 4 bases, with 7 bases sitting between them. Germline V gives CDR1 SGHTA, CDR2 FQGNSA. The CDR3 DNA is TGTGCCAGCAGCTTAGGGAGGGGCACCGGGGAGCTGTTTTTT. This translates into CASSLGRGTGELFF. The full variable domain, rest sourced from reference TRBV7-2 and TRBJ2-2, is GAGVSQSPSNKVTEKGKDVELRCDPISGHTALYWYRQSLGQGLEFLIYFQGNSAPDKSGLPSDRFSAERTGGSVSTLTIQRTQQEDSAVYLCASSLGRGTGELFFGEGSRLTVL.

As regards this clone: The same CDR3 also results from other DNA sequences found in this sample. The chain is built from TRBV7-2 and TRBJ2-7, with 7 bases identical to TRBD2. Germline V lookup: CDR1 SGHTA, CDR2 FQGNSA. The trim removed 5 bases at V and 2 bases at J, leaving 0 bases unmatched. The CDR3 is 12 residues long. The CDR3 DNA follows: TGTGCCAGCAGCAGCGGGGCCTACGAGCAGTACTTC. This codes for CASSSGAYEQYF.

This clone has just one count. Additional DNA sequences in this sample encode the identical CDR3. The CDR3 sequence: CAWSPSRYEQYF. DNA of the CDR3: TGTGCCTGGAGTCCCTCCCGTTACGAGCAGTACTTC. V and J are TRBV30 and TRBJ2-7; D not certain. The CDR3 is 12 amino acids. Germline V gene data show CDR1 as GTSNPN and CDR2 as SVGIG (reference sequence). Trimming left V 2 bases short and J 4 bases short, with 9 bases between. The variable domain in full, completed from reference TRBV30 and TRBJ2-7, reads SQTIHQWPATLVQPVGSPLSLECTVEGTSNPNLYWYRQAAGRGLQLLFYSVGIGQISSEVPQNLSASRPQDRQFILSSKKLLLSDSGFYLCAWSPSRYEQYFGPGTRLTVT.

The chain uses TRBV7-8 and TRBJ2-1; tentative D call: TRBD1 (5 bases). Per the germline V gene, CDR1 is SGHVS and CDR2 is FQNEAQ. Trimming pared 5 bases from V and 0 bases from J, leaving 11 bases between. The CDR3 runs 15 residues. The CDR3 region is CASSPSQGSYNEQFF. In DNA, the CDR3 is TGTGCCAGCAGCCCCTCCCAGGGCTCCTACAATGAGCAGTTCTTC.

This clone appeared once. This chain connects TRBV30 to TRBJ1-6; D possibly corresponds to TRBD1 (5 bases). The V end lost 1 base, the J end lost 9 bases, and 10 bases lay between the germline ends. Germline V CDR1 and CDR2: GTSNPN, SVGIG (reference sequence). The CDR3 is made up of 13 amino acids. The DNA of the CDR3 is TGTGCCTGGAGTGCGGGGGTGAGTTCACCCCTCCACTTT. Its translation: CAWSAGVSSPLHF.

The chain employs TRBV7-9 and TRBJ2-2; D gene unclear. Trimming shortened V by 5 bases and J by 1 base, and 8 bases separated the two germline ends. The CDR3 covers 14 residues. CDR1 and CDR2 from the germline V gene are SEHNR and FQNEAQ (reference sequence). In DNA, the CDR3 is TGTGCCAGCAGCCGCACAGAGAACACCGGGGAGCTGTTTTTT. Encoded protein: CASSRTENTGELFF. Drawing the rest from reference TRBV7-9 and TRBJ2-2, the complete variable domain is DTGVSQNPRHKITKRGQNVTFRCDPISEHNRLYWYRQTLGQGPEFLTYFQNEAQLEKSRLLSDRFSAERPKGSFSTLEIQRTEQGDSAMYLCASSRTENTGELFFGEGSRLTVL.

In this sample, this clone turned up a few times. The V gene is TRBV29-1, the J gene TRBJ2-5; D is perhaps TRBD1 or TRBD2 (5 bases each). V gave up 4 bases and J gave up 5 bases, with 17 bases separating them. This CDR3 is 14 amino acids long. Germline V gene lookup returns CDR1 SQVTM and CDR2 ANQGSEA. CDR3 sequence: CSVAGTHGRETQYF. CDR3 DNA: TGCAGCGTTGCTGGGACGCACGGGCGGGAGACCCAGTACTTC. Filled out from reference TRBV29-1 and TRBJ2-5, the complete variable domain reads SAVISQKPSRDICQRGTSLTIQCQVDSQVTMMFWYRQQPGQSLTLIATANQGSEATYESGFVIDKFPISRPNLTFSTLTVSNMSPEDSSIYLCSVAGTHGRETQYFGPGTRLLVL.